A single sample is the source of the 28 T cell receptor beta chains below, sequenced in a study of blood T cell repertoires in COVID-19. Sequenced by immunoSEQ multiplex PCR; TCRdb stores in-frame clones only, minus some. The data show about 59,000 clones, 79% seen once. Material for sequencing was peripheral blood. All receptors derive from a man aged 55 to 70 with acute or convalescent COVID-19.

This clone was observed a handful of times. The chain couples TRBV5-4 to TRBJ1-2; D might be TRBD1 (5 bases). This CDR3 has 15 amino acids. V dropped 0 bases and J dropped 8 bases, with 17 bases sitting between them. In germline, CDR1 is SGHNT, CDR2 YYREEE (reference sequence). The CDR3 loop is CASSLGGTVFKGYTF. Here the CDR3 DNA reads TGTGCCAGCAGCTTGGGAGGGACTGTTTTCAAGGGCTACACCTTC.

This chain uses TRBV28 with TRBJ1-1; the match to TRBD1 covers 8 bases. J gave up 4 bases and V 7 bases, and 11 bases lay outside the gene matches. This CDR3 contains 15 residues. Germline CDR1 is MDHEN and CDR2 is SYDVKM. The CDR3 DNA reads as TGTGCCAGCATCACAAGTGGGCAGGGGGCCACTGAAGCTTTCTTT. This codes for CASITSGQGATEAFF.

The chain has TRBV19 and TRBJ1-2; D unclear. V was trimmed by 3 bases and J by 6 bases, leaving 11 bases between them. CDR1 and CDR2 from the germline V gene are LNHDA and SQIVND (reference sequence). The CDR3 spans 13 residues. The CDR3 DNA reads TGTGCCAGTAGTATTTTTGGGCGAGATGGCTACACCTTC. This translates into CASSIFGRDGYTF.

This chain joins TRBV9 and TRBJ1-1; possibly TRBD1 for D (6 bases). The germline CDR1 and CDR2 sequences are SGDLS and YYNGEE. The CDR3 is 15 residues long. V was shortened by 0 bases and J by 3 bases, with 12 bases between the two germline ends. CDR3 in DNA: TGTGCCAGCAGCGTAGACGGCAGGGGAGACACTGAAGCTTTCTTT. Amino acids: CASSVDGRGDTEAFF.

The rearrangement joins TRBV3-1 (or the pseudogene TRBV3-2) to TRBJ1-2; D not resolved. The germline V gene encodes CDR1 LGHDT and CDR2 YNNKEL (reference sequence). This CDR3 has 17 amino acids. The V end lost 0 bases, the J end lost 0 bases, and 14 bases lay between the germline ends. This chain's CDR3 is CASSQDSAPRTNYGYTF. Here the CDR3 DNA reads TGTGCCAGCAGCCAAGATTCGGCCCCGAGGACTAACTATGGCTACACCTTC.

The chain combines TRBV12-3 or TRBV12-4 with TRBJ1-5, with D perhaps matching TRBD1 (5 bases). V lost 5 bases and J 6 bases, leaving 11 bases between the germline ends. This CDR3 is 13 amino acids long. The CDR3 DNA follows: TGTGCCAGCAGTACCAGGGCCCCTCAGCCCCAGCATTTT. Amino acids: CASSTRAPQPQHF.

The sample holds a few counts of this clone. The gene calls are TRBV7-9 and TRBJ2-7; TRBD2 agrees at 7 bases. The V segment lost 4 bases and the J segment 2 bases; nucleotides outside the gene matches: 5. The CDR3 has 14 amino acids. The germline gives CDR1 SEHNR, CDR2 FQNEAQ (reference sequence). The chain's CDR3 is CASSYGGGTYEQYF. The CDR3 DNA sequence: TGTGCCAGCAGCTATGGCGGGGGAACCTACGAGCAGTACTTC. Together with reference TRBV7-9 and TRBJ2-7, the CDR3 gives the full variable domain: DTGVSQNPRHKITKRGQNVTFRCDPISEHNRLYWYRQTLGQGPEFLTYFQNEAQLEKSRLLSDRFSAERPKGSFSTLEIQRTEQGDSAMYLCASSYGGGTYEQYFGPGTRLTVT.

The table lists this clone with a count of one. J is TRBJ1-5 and V is TRBV28; the D is unclear. The ends were cut back, 1 base at V and 10 bases at J, with 5 bases in the middle. CDR1 and CDR2 from the germline V gene are MDHEN and SYDVKM. This CDR3 has 11 residues. This chain's CDR3 is CASSLFYPQHF. The CDR3, as DNA: TGTGCCAGCAGTTTATTTTATCCCCAGCATTTT.

V gene TRBV30 combines with J gene TRBJ2-3; 9 positions match TRBD2. Trimming took 0 bases from V and 7 from J; bases not matched to a gene: 5. CDR1 GTSNPN and CDR2 SVGIG come from the germline V gene (reference sequence). This CDR3 is 14 amino acids long. The CDR3 spells CAWSVSGGWNTQYF. For the CDR3, the DNA is TGTGCCTGGAGTGTAAGCGGGGGGTGGAATACGCAGTATTTT.

The rearrangement joins TRBV7-8 to TRBJ2-7, with 11 bases lining up with TRBD2. The junction had 4 bases not matched to a gene; V was cut back by 9 bases and J by 6 bases. The germline CDR1 and CDR2 sequences are SGHVS and FQNEAQ. The CDR3 covers 12 residues. In DNA form, the CDR3 reads TGTGCCAGAGGACTAGCGGGTTTCGAGCAGTACTTC. Protein sequence: CARGLAGFEQYF.

The V gene is TRBV2, the J gene TRBJ2-1, with a possible D match to TRBD2 (5 bases). Germline V lookup: CDR1 SNHLY, CDR2 FYNNEI. The CDR3 has 16 amino acids. Trimming shortened V by 3 bases and J by 5 bases, and 17 bases separated the two germline ends. CDR3 region: CASSDGGALSNNEQFF. CDR3 nucleotide sequence: TGTGCCAGCAGTGACGGAGGAGCGCTCTCGAACAATGAGCAGTTCTTC.

The CDR3 here is CASSLMAKDTQYF. The CDR3 DNA reads TGTGCCAGCAGCTTAATGGCCAAAGATACGCAGTATTTT. The J gene is TRBJ2-3, the V gene TRBV7-9; D gene uncertain. This CDR3 comprises 13 residues. Germline CDR1 is SEHNR and CDR2 is FQNEAQ (reference sequence). The V and J ends lost 2 bases and 5 bases respectively, with 8 bases between them.

The CDR3, as DNA: TGTGCCAGCAGTTTGATAGGGAGAGGGACTAATGAAAAACTGTTTTTT. It encodes CASSLIGRGTNEKLFF. The chain recombines TRBV28 with TRBJ1-4; D is ambiguous. CDR1 is MDHEN and CDR2 is SYDVKM in the germline V gene. Trimming left V 3 bases short and J 2 bases short, with 13 bases between. This CDR3 is 16 amino acids long.

The V and J genes are TRBV6-5 and TRBJ1-6; D might be TRBD1 (5 bases). This CDR3 has 14 residues. Germline CDR1 MNHEY, CDR2 SVGAGI. The V end lost 6 bases, the J end lost 10 bases, and 16 bases lay between the germline ends. The CDR3 sequence: CASSREWGGSPLHF. The CDR3 DNA reads as TGTGCCAGCAGCAGGGAATGGGGTGGATCACCCCTCCACTTT.

The chain carries TRBV6-4 and TRBJ2-7, with a tentative D call TRBD2 (6 bases). Germline V lookup: CDR1 MRHNA, CDR2 SNTAGT. The CDR3 has 16 residues. With 5 bases removed from V and 4 bases from J, the gap between germline ends came to 21 bases. The chain's CDR3 is CASSPFGGSQWYEQYF. The DNA for the CDR3 is TGTGCCAGCAGTCCCTTCGGAGGGAGCCAGTGGTACGAGCAGTACTTC.

V and J are TRBV15 and TRBJ1-2, with D unresolved. Trimming removed 1 base from V and 8 bases from J, with 8 bases in between. Germline CDR1 and CDR2: LNHNV and YYDKDF (reference sequence). The CDR3 contains 12 residues. CDR3 amino acids: CATSRGIGGYTF. The CDR3 DNA reads as TGTGCCACCAGCAGAGGGATCGGGGGCTACACCTTC.

The chain has TRBV28 and TRBJ2-7, with 9 bases matching TRBD2. Germline values: CDR1 MDHEN, CDR2 SYDVKM. The CDR3 has 11 amino acids. The CDR3 loop reads CGIAGGYEQYF. The CDR3 DNA reads TGTGGGATCGCGGGAGGGTACGAGCAGTACTTC.

This clone was seen a single time. The rearrangement joins TRBV5-1 to TRBJ2-4; D remains ambiguous. Germline loops: CDR1 SGHRS, CDR2 YFSETQ. The V end was cut by 4 bases, the J end by 3 bases, with 20 bases between. This CDR3 is 17 amino acids long. The CDR3 DNA sequence: TGCGCCAGCAGCCCCACCGGCCCAGCGAGTGGCAAAAACATTCAGTACTTC. Translated: CASSPTGPASGKNIQYF.

The chain couples TRBV9 to TRBJ2-3; tentative D call: TRBD2 (7 bases). The V end lost 0 bases, the J end lost 3 bases, and 11 bases lay between the germline ends. The CDR3 is made up of 15 amino acids. CDR1 and CDR2 (germline): SGDLS, YYNGEE. In DNA, the CDR3 is TGTGCCAGCAGCGTAGGAGGGAGGGGGACAGATACGCAGTATTTT. As protein: CASSVGGRGTDTQYF.

The chain recombines TRBV9 with TRBJ1-2; 7 nucleotides match TRBD1. CDR3 length: 17 residues. The V segment lost 0 bases and the J segment 3 bases; nucleotides outside the gene matches: 11. Germline V gives CDR1 SGDLS, CDR2 YYNGEE. The CDR3 DNA follows: TGTGCCAGCAGCGTAGACTTGAGGGGGACAGACTACTATGGCTACACCTTC. Translating it yields CASSVDLRGTDYYGYTF. Looking up the rest from reference TRBV9 and TRBJ1-2 gives the full variable domain: DSGVTQTPKHLITATGQRVTLRCSPRSGDLSVYWYQQSLDQGLQFLIQYYNGEERAKGNILERFSAQQFPDLHSELNLSSLELGDSALYFCASSVDLRGTDYYGYTFGSGTRLTVV.

This clone occurred a few times. J is TRBJ1-1 and V is TRBV2; 9 bases match TRBD1. This CDR3 spans 13 amino acids. Germline CDR1 SNHLY, CDR2 FYNNEI. Trimming took 6 bases from V and 1 from J; bases not matched to a gene: 0. CDR3 residues: CASRDRGNTEAFF. CDR3 nucleotide sequence: TGTGCCAGCAGGGACAGGGGGAACACTGAAGCTTTCTTT.

This chain uses TRBV2 with TRBJ2-5; 15 positions agree with TRBD2. CDR3 size: 19 residues. Germline V gene data show CDR1 as SNHLY and CDR2 as FYNNEI. Trimming took 3 bases from V and 8 from J; bases not matched to a gene: 16. CDR3 nucleotides: TGTGCCAGCAGTGACATGGGACTAGCGGGAGGTCCTCTATGGGATACCCAGTACTTC. This encodes CASSDMGLAGGPLWDTQYF.

V is TRBV2 and J is TRBJ2-3; the D gene is possibly TRBD2 (6 bases). CDR3 length: 13 residues. The V gene's germline CDR1 is SNHLY and CDR2 FYNNEI. V was clipped by 8 bases and J by 2 bases, with 11 bases between them. CDR3 loop: CASRDSLTDTQYF. Here the CDR3 DNA reads TGTGCCAGCCGGGACTCACTCACAGATACGCAGTATTTT.

The V gene is TRBV5-1, the J gene TRBJ1-6; no clear D gene. The V gene's germline CDR1 is SGHRS and CDR2 YFSETQ. The V and J ends lost 4 bases and 3 bases respectively, with 17 bases between them. There are 17 residues in the CDR3. The chain's CDR3 is CASSPAGEGNYNSPLHF. DNA for the CDR3: TGCGCCAGCAGCCCGGCCGGCGAGGGAAACTATAATTCACCCCTCCACTTT.

The gene calls are TRBV5-6 and TRBJ2-1, with 10 bases identical to TRBD2. This CDR3 has 15 amino acids. Germline V gene lookup returns CDR1 SGHDT and CDR2 YYEEEE. V trimming: 8 bases; J trimming: 10 bases; junction bases outside the gene matches: 15. The DNA for the CDR3 is TGTGCCAGTTGTTTACCTAGCGGGAGCCTCGAGGAGCAGTTCTTC. It specifies CASCLPSGSLEEQFF.

The chain recombines TRBV7-6 with TRBJ2-7; tentative D call: TRBD2 (6 bases). Per the germline V gene, CDR1 is SGHVS and CDR2 is FNYEAQ. The CDR3 covers 14 residues. V was shortened by 3 bases and J by 5 bases, with 14 bases between the two germline ends. The CDR3 nucleotides read TGTGCCAGCAGCTTTGGAGGGATAACTCACGAGCAGTACTTC. Translation: CASSFGGITHEQYF.

CDR3 loop: CASSLLAHSTDTQYF. CDR3 DNA sequence: TGTGCCAGCAGTCTACTAGCGCATAGCACAGATACGCAGTATTTT. This chain uses TRBV27 with TRBJ2-3; 7 bases agree with TRBD2. The CDR3 extends over 15 amino acids. Germline trimming cut 5 bases from V and 0 bases from J; bases unmatched to any gene: 5. Per the germline V gene, CDR1 is MNHEY and CDR2 is SMNVEV (reference sequence).

The chain recombines TRBV7-2 with TRBJ1-1, with no clear D. Trimming pared 4 bases from V and 5 bases from J, leaving 11 bases between. The germline CDR1 and CDR2 sequences are SGHTA and FQGNSA. The CDR3 totals 13 residues. This chain's CDR3 is CASSYYAGTEAFF. CDR3 coding DNA: TGTGCCAGCAGCTACTATGCGGGGACTGAAGCTTTCTTT.